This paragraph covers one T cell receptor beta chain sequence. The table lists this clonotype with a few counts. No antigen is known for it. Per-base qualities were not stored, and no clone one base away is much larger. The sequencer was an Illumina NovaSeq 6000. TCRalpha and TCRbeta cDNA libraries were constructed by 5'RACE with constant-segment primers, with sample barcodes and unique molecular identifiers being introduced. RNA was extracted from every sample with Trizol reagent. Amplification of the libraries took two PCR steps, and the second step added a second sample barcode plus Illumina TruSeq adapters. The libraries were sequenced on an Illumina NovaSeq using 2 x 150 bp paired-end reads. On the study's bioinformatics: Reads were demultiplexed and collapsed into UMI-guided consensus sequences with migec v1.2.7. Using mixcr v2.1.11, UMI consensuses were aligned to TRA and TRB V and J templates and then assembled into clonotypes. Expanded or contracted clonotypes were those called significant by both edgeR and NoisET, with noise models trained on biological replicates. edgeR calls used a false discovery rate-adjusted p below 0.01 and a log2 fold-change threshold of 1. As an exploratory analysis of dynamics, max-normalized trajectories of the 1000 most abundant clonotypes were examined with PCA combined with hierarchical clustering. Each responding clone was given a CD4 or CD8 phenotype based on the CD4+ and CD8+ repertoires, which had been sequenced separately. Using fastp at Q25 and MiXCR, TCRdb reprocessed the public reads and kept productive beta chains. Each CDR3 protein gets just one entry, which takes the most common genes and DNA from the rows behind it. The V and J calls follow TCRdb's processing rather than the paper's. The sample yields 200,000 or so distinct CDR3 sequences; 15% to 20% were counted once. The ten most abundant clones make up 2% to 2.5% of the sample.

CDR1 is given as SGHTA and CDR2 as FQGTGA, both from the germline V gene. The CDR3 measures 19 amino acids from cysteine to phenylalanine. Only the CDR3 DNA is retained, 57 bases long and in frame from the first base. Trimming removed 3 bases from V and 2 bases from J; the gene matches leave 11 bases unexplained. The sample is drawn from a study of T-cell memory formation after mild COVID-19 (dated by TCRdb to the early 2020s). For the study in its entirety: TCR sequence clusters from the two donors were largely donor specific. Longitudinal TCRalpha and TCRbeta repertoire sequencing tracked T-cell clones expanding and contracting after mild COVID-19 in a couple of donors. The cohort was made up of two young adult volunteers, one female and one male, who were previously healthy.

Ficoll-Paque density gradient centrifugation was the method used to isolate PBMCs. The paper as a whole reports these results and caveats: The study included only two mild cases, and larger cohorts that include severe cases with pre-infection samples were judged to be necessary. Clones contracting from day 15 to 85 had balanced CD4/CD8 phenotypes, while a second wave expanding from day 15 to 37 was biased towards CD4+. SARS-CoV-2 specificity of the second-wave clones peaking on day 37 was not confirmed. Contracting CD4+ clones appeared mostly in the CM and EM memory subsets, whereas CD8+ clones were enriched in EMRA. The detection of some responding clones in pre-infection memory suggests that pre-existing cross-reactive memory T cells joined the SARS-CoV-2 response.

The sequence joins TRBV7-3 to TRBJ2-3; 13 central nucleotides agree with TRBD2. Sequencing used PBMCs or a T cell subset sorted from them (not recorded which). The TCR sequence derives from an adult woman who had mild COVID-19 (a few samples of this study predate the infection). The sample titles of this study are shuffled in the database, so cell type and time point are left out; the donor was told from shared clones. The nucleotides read TGTGCCAGCAGCTTGGGACTAGCGGGACCCGAACGACACACAGATACGCAGTATTTT. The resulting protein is CASSLGLAGPERHTDTQYF. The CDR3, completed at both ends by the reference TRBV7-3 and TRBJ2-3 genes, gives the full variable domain GAGVSQTPSNKVTEKGKYVELRCDPISGHTALYWYRQSLGQGPEFLIYFQGTGAADDSGLPNDRFFAVRPEGSVSTLKIQRTERGDSAVYLCASSLGLAGPERHTDTQYFGPGTRLTVL.